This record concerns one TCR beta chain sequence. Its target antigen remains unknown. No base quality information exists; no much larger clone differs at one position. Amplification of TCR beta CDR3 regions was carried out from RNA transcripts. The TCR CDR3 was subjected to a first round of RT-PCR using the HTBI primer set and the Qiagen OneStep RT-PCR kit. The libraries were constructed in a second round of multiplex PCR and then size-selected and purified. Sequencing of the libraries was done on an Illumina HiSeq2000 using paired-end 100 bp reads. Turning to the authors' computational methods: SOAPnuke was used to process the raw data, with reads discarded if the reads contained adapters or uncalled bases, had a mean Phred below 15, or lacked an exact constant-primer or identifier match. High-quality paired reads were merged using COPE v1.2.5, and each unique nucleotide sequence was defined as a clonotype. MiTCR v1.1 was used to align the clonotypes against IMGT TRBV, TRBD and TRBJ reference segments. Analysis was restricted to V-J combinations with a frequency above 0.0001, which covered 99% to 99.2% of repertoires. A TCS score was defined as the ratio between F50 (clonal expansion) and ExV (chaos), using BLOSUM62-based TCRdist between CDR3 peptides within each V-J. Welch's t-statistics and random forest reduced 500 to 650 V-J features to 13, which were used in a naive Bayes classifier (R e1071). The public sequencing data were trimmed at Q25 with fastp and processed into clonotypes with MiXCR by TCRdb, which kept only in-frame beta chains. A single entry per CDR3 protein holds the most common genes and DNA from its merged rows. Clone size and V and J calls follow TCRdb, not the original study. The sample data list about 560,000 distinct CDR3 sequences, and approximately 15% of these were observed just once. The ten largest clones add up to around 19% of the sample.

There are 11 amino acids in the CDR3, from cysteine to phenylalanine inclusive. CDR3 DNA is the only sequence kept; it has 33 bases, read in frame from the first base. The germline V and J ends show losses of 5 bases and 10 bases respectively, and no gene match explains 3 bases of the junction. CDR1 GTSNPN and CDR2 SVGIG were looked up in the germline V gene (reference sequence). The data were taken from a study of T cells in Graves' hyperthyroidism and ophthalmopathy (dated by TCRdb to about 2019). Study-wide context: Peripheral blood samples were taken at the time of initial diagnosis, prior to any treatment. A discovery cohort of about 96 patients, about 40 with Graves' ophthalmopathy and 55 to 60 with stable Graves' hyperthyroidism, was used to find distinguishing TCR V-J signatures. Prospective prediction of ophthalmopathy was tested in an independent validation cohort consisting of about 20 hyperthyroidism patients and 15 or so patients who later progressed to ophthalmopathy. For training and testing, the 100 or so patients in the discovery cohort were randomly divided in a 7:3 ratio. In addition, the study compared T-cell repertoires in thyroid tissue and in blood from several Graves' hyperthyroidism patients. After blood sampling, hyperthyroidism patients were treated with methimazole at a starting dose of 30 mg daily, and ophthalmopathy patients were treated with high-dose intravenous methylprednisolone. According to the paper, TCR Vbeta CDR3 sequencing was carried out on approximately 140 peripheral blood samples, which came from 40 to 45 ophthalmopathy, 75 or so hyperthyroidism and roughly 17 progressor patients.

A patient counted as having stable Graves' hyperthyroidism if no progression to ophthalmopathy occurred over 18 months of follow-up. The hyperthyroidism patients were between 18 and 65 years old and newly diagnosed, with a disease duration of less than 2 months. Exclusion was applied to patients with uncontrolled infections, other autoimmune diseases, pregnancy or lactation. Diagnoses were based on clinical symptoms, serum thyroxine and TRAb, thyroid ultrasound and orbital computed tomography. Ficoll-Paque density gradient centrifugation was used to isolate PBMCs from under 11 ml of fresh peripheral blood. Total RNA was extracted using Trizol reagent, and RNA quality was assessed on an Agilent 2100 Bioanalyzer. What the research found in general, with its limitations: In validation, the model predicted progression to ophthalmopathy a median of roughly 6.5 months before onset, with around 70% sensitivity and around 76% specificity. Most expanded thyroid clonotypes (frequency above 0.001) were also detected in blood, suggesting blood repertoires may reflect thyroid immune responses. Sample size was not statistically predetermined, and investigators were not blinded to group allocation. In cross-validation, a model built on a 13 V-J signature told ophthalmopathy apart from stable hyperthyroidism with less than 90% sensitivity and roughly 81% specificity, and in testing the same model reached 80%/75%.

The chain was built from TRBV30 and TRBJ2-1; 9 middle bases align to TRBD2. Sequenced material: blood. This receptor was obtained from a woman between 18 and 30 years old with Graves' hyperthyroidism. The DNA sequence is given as TGTGCCTGGCATGGACTAGCGGAGCAGTTCTTC. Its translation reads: CAWHGLAEQFF.